What follows is one T cell receptor (beta chain) and its context. V was pared by 8 bases and J by 2 bases, with 13 bases between. Germline values: CDR1 SNHLY, CDR2 FYNNEI. The CDR3 has 14 amino acids. Generated by immunoSEQ multiplex PCR, the TCRdb table keeps only in-frame clones and is missing some. Here the sample table reports roughly 190,000 clones. The data belong to a study of control samples from healthy donors and cancer patients. The chain carries TRBV2 and TRBJ2-1; D may be TRBD1 (8 bases). The sequenced sample was blood. The TCR comes from a woman under 40 in good health. As DNA, the CDR3 is TGTGCCAGCCCTACAGGGGGGGCCTACAATGAGCAGTTCTTC. The encoded protein is CASPTGGAYNEQFF.